Presented here are 13 T cell receptor beta chains from one specimen sequenced in a study of T cells in Graves' hyperthyroidism and ophthalmopathy. TCR beta CDR3 region amplification was performed from RNA transcripts. The HTBI set primed first-round TCR CDR3 RT-PCR. One entry per CDR3 protein results from TCRdb running MiXCR on the multiplex PCR reads. The top ten hold about a third of the sample, which has around 300,000 distinct CDR3 sequences, about an eighth seen once. The sequenced material came from blood. Source of these receptors: a woman aged 40 to 55 with Graves' ophthalmopathy.

This clonotype appeared many times. The V and J genes are TRBV11-2 and TRBJ1-1, with D perhaps TRBD1 (6 bases). The CDR3 runs 14 residues. The germline V gene has CDR1 SGHAT and CDR2 FQNNGV. Trimming left V 4 bases short and J 1 base short, with 10 bases between. For the CDR3, the DNA is TGTGCCAGCAGCTCCCGGACAGCGAACACTGAAGCTTTCTTT. Encoded protein: CASSSRTANTEAFF.

This clonotype was seen ten or more times. In nucleotides, the CDR3 is TGTGCCATCAGTGAGTCATCAAAGACGGACAGGCCGAGAGCCTACGAGCAGTACTTC. Amino acids: CAISESSKTDRPRAYEQYF. The chain has TRBV10-3 and TRBJ2-7; 7 bases are shared with TRBD1. The CDR3 has 19 amino acids. Germline values: CDR1 ENHRY, CDR2 SYGVKD. J was trimmed by 2 bases and V by 0 bases; bases with no gene match: 16.

V gene TRBV4-1 combines with J gene TRBJ1-1; D is possibly TRBD1 (6 bases). The CDR3 extends over 15 amino acids. Germline lookup yields CDR1 MGHRA and CDR2 YSYEKL. The ends were cut back, 5 bases at V and 11 bases at J, with 24 bases in the middle. The chain's CDR3 is CASSLYPRGGFDAFF. The CDR3 DNA reads TGCGCCAGCAGCTTATACCCCAGGGGCGGTTTCGACGCTTTCTTT.

CDR3 sequence (DNA): TGCAGCGTTGAGACGGTTCGGGAGGACTCCTACGAGCAGTACTTC. Protein product: CSVETVREDSYEQYF. The rearrangement uses TRBV29-1 and TRBJ2-7; the match to TRBD2 covers 7 bases. The CDR3 is 15 amino acids. Germline V gene data show CDR1 as SQVTM and CDR2 as ANQGSEA. V was pared by 3 bases and J by 0 bases, with 8 bases of the junction left unmatched.

There are many counts of this clonotype. The rearrangement uses TRBV2 and TRBJ1-2; D call uncertain. CDR3 size: 13 residues. Germline V gene sequence: CDR1 SNHLY, CDR2 FYNNEI. Between the trimmed V and J ends, which lost 6 bases and 8 bases, there was a span of 16 bases. The CDR3 sequence is CASSGRAPLGYTF. The DNA for the CDR3 is TGTGCCAGCAGCGGCCGGGCCCCCCTAGGCTACACCTTC.

This clonotype appeared many times. V usage is TRBV12-5 and J usage is TRBJ2-7; 7 bases align to TRBD2. This CDR3 spans 14 amino acids. Germline V gives CDR1 LGHNT, CDR2 FRNRAP. The V segment lost 3 bases and the J segment 4 bases; nucleotides outside the gene matches: 6. This CDR3 is CASGFSGRGYEQYF. CDR3 DNA sequence: TGTGCTAGTGGTTTCTCGGGGCGGGGGTACGAGCAGTACTTC.

This clonotype was seen ten or more times. This chain uses TRBV27 with TRBJ1-6; TRBD1 agrees at 8 bases. Germline V gives CDR1 MNHEY, CDR2 SMNVEV (reference sequence). This CDR3 contains 15 residues. Trimming took 6 bases from V and 5 from J; bases not matched to a gene: 6. CDR3 region: CASRTRDRNNSPLHF. Written as DNA, the CDR3 is TGTGCCAGCAGGACACGGGACAGGAATAATTCACCCCTCCACTTT.

This clonotype was counted ten times or more. The chain links TRBV29-1 to TRBJ2-5, with TRBD1 matching 9 bases. This CDR3 comprises 13 residues. Germline lookup yields CDR1 SQVTM and CDR2 ANQGSEA. The V gene end was trimmed by 4 bases and the J gene end by 4 bases; junction bases not matched to a gene: 4. CDR3 region: CSVVRDRVETQYF. The CDR3 nucleotides read TGCAGCGTTGTTCGGGACAGGGTAGAGACCCAGTACTTC.

This clonotype came up many times. The chain combines TRBV29-1 with TRBJ1-1, with a weak D call TRBD1 (6 bases). V shed 6 bases and J shed 1 base, with 21 bases lying between them. This CDR3 has 16 amino acids. The germline V gene encodes CDR1 SQVTM and CDR2 ANQGSEA. Written as DNA, the CDR3 is TGCAGCGTCCAATATTTTCGGGGGCTCCCGAACACTGAAGCTTTCTTT. It encodes CSVQYFRGLPNTEAFF.

This clonotype was seen at least ten times. This rearrangement joins TRBV27 to TRBJ2-5; TRBD1 matches 7 bases. V trimming: 4 bases; J trimming: 4 bases; junction bases outside the gene matches: 15. Germline CDR1 reads MNHEY; CDR2 reads SMNVEV (reference sequence). This CDR3 has 17 amino acids. The DNA for the CDR3 is TGTGCCAGCAGTTCCAACAACCGGGACAGCGAGGGAGAGACCCAGTACTTC. It translates to CASSSNNRDSEGETQYF.

This clonotype was seen repeatedly, ten times or more. This chain links TRBV27 with TRBJ2-7; D is unresolved. CDR1 and CDR2 (germline): MNHEY, SMNVEV (reference sequence). The V end lost 6 bases, the J end lost 5 bases, and 11 bases lay between the germline ends. This CDR3 is 12 amino acids long. The CDR3 DNA reads as TGTGCCAGCAGCTCCACGGGCGACGAGCAGTACTTC. Protein sequence: CASSSTGDEQYF.

The table lists this clonotype with many counts. V and J are TRBV15 and TRBJ2-7; D is possibly TRBD2 (5 bases). Per the germline V gene, CDR1 is LNHNV and CDR2 is YYDKDF (reference sequence). Deletions cut 0 bases from V and 3 bases from J, with 15 bases between. The CDR3 runs 16 residues. CDR3 DNA: TGTGCCACCAGCAGAGATTCGGGCCTAGCTAGCTACGAGCAGTACTTC. Amino acids: CATSRDSGLASYEQYF. Supplemented by reference TRBV15 and TRBJ2-7, the full variable domain reads DAMVIQNPRYQVTQFGKPVTLSCSQTLNHNVMYWYQQKSSQAPKLLFHYYDKDFNNEADTPDNFQSRRPNTSFCFLDIRSPGLGDTAMYLCATSRDSGLASYEQYFGPGTRLTVT.

With respect to this clonotype: One base away lies a much larger clone, so this may be a sequencing read error. J is TRBJ2-3 and V is TRBV2, with D maybe TRBD2 (5 bases). The CDR3 covers 15 residues. Trimming shortened V by 7 bases and J by 1 base, and 15 bases separated the two germline ends. The germline V gene encodes CDR1 SNHLY and CDR2 FYNNEI. CDR3 coding DNA: TGTGCCAGCATAGGACTCCGATTTGGCACAGATACGCAGTATTTT. Amino acid sequence: CASIGLRFGTDTQYF. Variable domain in full (rest from reference TRBV2 and TRBJ2-3): EPEVTQTPSHQVTQMGQEVILRCVPISNHLYFYWYRQILGQKVEFLVSFYNNEISEKSEIFDDQFSVERPDGSNFTLKIRSTKLEDSAMYFCASIGLRFGTDTQYFGPGTRLTVL.